Described below is a single TCR beta chain sequence and its context. This record belongs to a study of blood T cell repertoires in COVID-19. Background on the study: The United States, Italy and Spain were the sources of the acute and convalescent COVID-19 samples. In each case, the material was cDNA or gDNA derived from T cells, B-cell-depleted T cells, or PBMCs.

This CDR3 has 14 residues. Trimming took 2 bases from V and 4 from J; bases not matched to a gene: 5. Germline V gives CDR1 SQVTM, CDR2 ANQGSEA. Original processing notes: Reference gene primer amplification gave estimated nucleated cell counts. The method was immunoSEQ multiplex PCR; TCRdb's version includes in-frame clones alone and lacks a portion of them. Clonal size and the V and J genes are those of that table, whereas D and trimming came from the DNA. The table records fewer than 40,000 clones, more than 70% of them present only once. The sequenced sample was peripheral blood. The origin of this receptor is a man in his 70s with active COVID-19. The chain joins TRBV29-1 to TRBJ2-7; 10 nucleotides agree with TRBD2. The CDR3 nucleotides read TGCAGCGTTGAACCTAGCGGGAGTAGGTACGAGCAGTACTTC. It yields the protein CSVEPSGSRYEQYF.